The 18 T cell receptor beta chains listed next were all sequenced from one sample in a study of molecular identifiers for immune sequencing clone quantification. TCRdb reprocessed the PCR reads via MiXCR and lists one record per CDR3 protein. Here the sample spans about 320,000 distinct CDR3 sequences, about a fifth being singletons. The sample comprised naive CD8+ T cells from blood, with Jurkat cell RNA spiked in. Documented subset: FACS-sorted CD8+CD4-CCR7+CD45RA+ naive T cells. These receptors were taken from a human donor in good health. Some libraries in this study had Jurkat cell RNA spiked in.

At least ten counts were recorded for this clonotype. This chain connects TRBV4-3 to TRBJ1-2, with D maybe TRBD1 (6 bases). The germline V gene has CDR1 LGHNA and CDR2 YSLEER. V was pared by 0 bases and J by 5 bases, with 13 bases between. The CDR3 is 15 amino acids. CDR3 nucleotide sequence: TGCGCCAGCAGCCAAGAGGAGGGGGAGTGGTATGGCTACACCTTC. Protein product: CASSQEEGEWYGYTF.

About this clonotype: This may be a read error: a much more frequent sequence differs by one nucleotide. The chain joins TRBV4-1 to TRBJ1-2; no reliable D call. CDR3 length: 14 residues. Germline V CDR1 and CDR2: MGHRA, YSYEKL. Trimming cost V 1 base and J 3 bases, with 9 bases left between them. The CDR3 nucleotides are TGCGCCAGCAGCCAAGGAGTAGAGTACTATGGCTACACCTTC. Its translation: CASSQGVEYYGYTF.

This clonotype was counted ten times or more. This chain uses TRBV23-1 with TRBJ1-1; 7 positions match TRBD1. TRBV23-1 is classed as an ORF, of uncertain function. The CDR3 is 15 amino acids. V dropped 3 bases and J dropped 1; count of bases not matched to a gene: 5. CDR3 sequence reads: CASSHGRGTNTEAFF. The CDR3, as DNA: TGCGCCAGCAGTCATGGCAGGGGGACGAACACTGAAGCTTTCTTT.

There are many counts of this clonotype. This chain joins TRBV27 and TRBJ2-3, with 10 bases matching TRBD2. This CDR3 is 15 amino acids long. The trim removed 5 bases at V and 2 bases at J, leaving 4 bases unmatched. Germline loops: CDR1 MNHEY, CDR2 SMNVEV (reference sequence). The CDR3 DNA reads as TGTGCCAGCAGTCAAACTAGCGGGACCACAGATACGCAGTATTTT. Its translation: CASSQTSGTTDTQYF.

At least ten counts were recorded for this clonotype. CDR3 region: CASSYEWDEQYF. The CDR3 DNA reads as TGTGCCAGCAGTTACGAATGGGACGAGCAGTACTTC. V and J are TRBV12-3 or TRBV12-4 and TRBJ2-7; D gene uncertain. V gave up 4 bases and J gave up 5 bases, with 9 bases separating them. The CDR3 spans 12 residues.

The table lists this clonotype with a few counts. This chain uses TRBV5-1 with TRBJ2-3; tentative D call: TRBD2 (6 bases). The CDR3 has 16 amino acids. Trimming shortened V by 1 base and J by 3 bases, and 15 bases separated the two germline ends. Germline loops: CDR1 SGHRS, CDR2 YFSETQ. Written as DNA, the CDR3 is TGCGCCAGCAGCTTGAACGAGGGAGGAATGACAGATACGCAGTATTTT. Translating it yields CASSLNEGGMTDTQYF.

In this sample, this clonotype turned up many times. V usage is TRBV2 and J usage is TRBJ2-2; D may match TRBD1 or TRBD2 (5 bases each). The V end lost 9 bases, the J end lost 6 bases, and 11 bases lay between the germline ends. This CDR3 spans 12 amino acids. CDR1 and CDR2 from the germline V gene are SNHLY and FYNNEI. CDR3: CARQGPPGELFF. The CDR3 coding sequence is TGTGCCAGGCAGGGACCCCCCGGGGAGCTGTTTTTT.

Many counts were recorded for this clonotype. This chain connects TRBV28 to TRBJ1-5; 7 nucleotides align to TRBD1. The CDR3 has 17 residues. The ends lost 8 bases at V and 1 base at J; junction bases unmatched: 14. Germline CDR1 MDHEN, CDR2 SYDVKM. The CDR3 protein is CASGPARGPRSNQPQHF. The CDR3 DNA reads TGTGCCAGCGGACCCGCGAGGGGGCCTCGGAGCAATCAGCCCCAGCATTTT.

This clonotype was found many times. The chain is built from TRBV7-2 and TRBJ2-7; D tentatively reads TRBD1 or TRBD2 (6 bases each). The length of the CDR3 is 15 residues. Germline V gene sequence: CDR1 SGHTA, CDR2 FQGNSA. V was cut by 2 bases and J by 1 base, with 12 bases left in between. Written as DNA, the CDR3 is TGTGCCAGCAGCTTATCGGGGGCATTGTCCTACGAGCAGTACTTC. Translating gives CASSLSGALSYEQYF.

This clonotype was recorded once. This rearrangement joins TRBV13 to TRBJ2-3, with TRBD2 matching over 7 bases. CDR1 PRHDT and CDR2 FYEKMQ come from the germline V gene (reference sequence). J lost 3 bases, V lost 8 bases, and 17 bases had no gene match. The CDR3 contains 17 residues. As DNA, the CDR3 is TGTGCCAGCGGCGAAAGGGACTATGCGGGAGCGACAGATACGCAGTATTTT. This codes for CASGERDYAGATDTQYF.

The CDR3: CASSYGDSHGYTF. The DNA for the CDR3 is TGTGCCAGCAGTTACGGGGACAGCCATGGCTACACCTTC. The chain combines TRBV6-5 with TRBJ1-2, with 7 bases aligning to TRBD1. J lost 6 bases, V lost 2 bases, and 3 bases had no gene match. Germline values: CDR1 MNHEY, CDR2 SVGAGI. CDR3 size: 13 residues.

This clonotype was detected a few times. V usage is TRBV6-5 and J usage is TRBJ2-3; D gene uncertain. Germline CDR1 MNHEY, CDR2 SVGAGI. This CDR3 region has 15 residues. The V end was cut by 4 bases, the J end by 0 bases, with 11 bases between. CDR3: CASSSQAPSTDTQYF. The DNA of the CDR3 is TGTGCCAGCAGTTCCCAGGCCCCTAGCACAGATACGCAGTATTTT.

On this clonotype itself: With a much larger clone just one base away, this may be a read error. The rearrangement uses TRBV3-1 and TRBJ2-7; unclear D gene. The ends were cut back, 1 base at V and 5 bases at J, with 12 bases in the middle. The germline V gene encodes CDR1 LGHDT and CDR2 YNNKEL (reference sequence). The CDR3 spans 14 residues. This chain's CDR3 is CASSQGPVIDEQYF. Here the CDR3 DNA reads TGTGCCAGCAGCCAAGGTCCGGTCATCGACGAGCAGTACTTC.

This clonotype was seen ten or more times. The chain couples TRBV7-9 to TRBJ2-4; possible D gene TRBD1, 6 bases. CDR3 length equals 17 residues. CDR1 is SEHNR, CDR2 FQNEAQ, per germline (reference sequence). Trimming shortened V by 1 base and J by 5 bases, and 18 bases separated the two germline ends. CDR3 DNA sequence: TGTGCCAGCAGCTTAGTACAGGGCGAATGGTCCGAAAACATTCAGTACTTC. Protein product: CASSLVQGEWSENIQYF.

This chain connects TRBV27 to TRBJ1-5; D unresolved. Trimming removed 2 bases from V and 0 bases from J, with 11 bases in between. The CDR3 length is 16 residues. Germline CDR1 is MNHEY and CDR2 is SMNVEV (reference sequence). The chain's CDR3 is CASSLDRRLSNQPQHF. CDR3 sequence (DNA): TGTGCCAGCAGTTTAGATCGTCGACTTAGCAATCAGCCCCAGCATTTT.

This clonotype has just a few counts. The J gene is TRBJ1-5, the V gene TRBV12-3 or TRBV12-4, with D possibly TRBD1 on 6 matching bases. This CDR3 is built from 17 residues. Trimming took off 5 bases at V and 0 bases at J, with 17 bases between the two ends. In DNA, the CDR3 is TGTGCCAGCAGTCCGGATGGGGACATGTCTAGCAATCAGCCCCAGCATTTT. Translated, it gives CASSPDGDMSSNQPQHF.

Many counts were recorded for this clonotype. The chain joins TRBV5-6 to TRBJ2-6; D unclear. This CDR3 is built from 15 residues. Germline CDR1 and CDR2: SGHDT and YYEEEE. V was clipped by 4 bases and J by 1 base, with 9 bases between them. In DNA, the CDR3 is TGTGCCAGCAGCCCCCCCGGTTCTGGGGCCAACGTCCTGACTTTC. The encoded protein is CASSPPGSGANVLTF.

This clonotype has a count of ten or more. The genes are TRBV29-1 and TRBJ1-1, with a weak D call TRBD1 (6 bases). Trimming stripped 7 bases from V and 4 bases from J, with 13 bases between. CDR1 and CDR2 (germline): SQVTM, ANQGSEA. CDR3 length: 12 residues. The CDR3 region has the DNA TGCAGCGCTAGGGTAGGGGGCACTGAAGCTTTCTTT. Protein product: CSARVGGTEAFF.